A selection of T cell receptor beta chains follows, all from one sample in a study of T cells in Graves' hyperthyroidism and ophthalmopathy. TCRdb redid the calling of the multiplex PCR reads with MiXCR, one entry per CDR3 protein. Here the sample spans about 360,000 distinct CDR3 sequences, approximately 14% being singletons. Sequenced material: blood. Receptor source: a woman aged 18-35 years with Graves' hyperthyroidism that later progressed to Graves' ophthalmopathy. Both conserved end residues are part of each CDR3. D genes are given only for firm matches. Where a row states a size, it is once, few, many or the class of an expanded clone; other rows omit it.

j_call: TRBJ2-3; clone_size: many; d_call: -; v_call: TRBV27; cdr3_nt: TGTGCCAGCAGCCTGGGGACCGGGAAATATACGCAGTATTTT; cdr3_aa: CASSLGTGKYTQYF
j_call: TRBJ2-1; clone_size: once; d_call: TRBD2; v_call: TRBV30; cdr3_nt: TGTGCCTGGAGTTCCAAGACCGGGACTAGCATTCTCGATGAGCAGTTCTTC; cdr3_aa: CAWSSKTGTSILDEQFF
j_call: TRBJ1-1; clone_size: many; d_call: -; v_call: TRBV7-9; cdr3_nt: TGTGCCAGCAGCTTAGCTCGCTCTGAAGCTTTCTTT; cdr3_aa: CASSLARSEAFF
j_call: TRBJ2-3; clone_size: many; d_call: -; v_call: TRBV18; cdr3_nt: TGTGCCAGCTCCGCCTATTCCGCTCGGGATACGCAGTATTTT; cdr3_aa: CASSAYSARDTQYF
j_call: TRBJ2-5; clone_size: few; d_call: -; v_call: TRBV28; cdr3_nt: TGTGCCAGCAGTTTGGACAGAGGAGCTCAAGAGACCCAGTACTTC; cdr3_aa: CASSLDRGAQETQYF
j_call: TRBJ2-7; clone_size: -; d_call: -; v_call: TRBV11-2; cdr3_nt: TGTGCCAGCAGCTTAGAGTTTCAGGGGTTGACCTACGAGCAGTACTTC; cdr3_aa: CASSLEFQGLTYEQYF
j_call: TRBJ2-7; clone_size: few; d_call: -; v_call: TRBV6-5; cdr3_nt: TGTGCCAGCAGTTACCCCTACTCCTCGGCAGCCGGGTACGAGCAGTACTTC; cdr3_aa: CASSYPYSSAAGYEQYF
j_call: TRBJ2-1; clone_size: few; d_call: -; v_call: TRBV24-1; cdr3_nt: TGTGCCACCAGTGTTGGGAGGCACCACAATGAGCAGTTCTTC; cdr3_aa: CATSVGRHHNEQFF
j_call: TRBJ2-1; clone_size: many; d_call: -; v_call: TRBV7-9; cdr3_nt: TGTGCCAGCAGCTTAGTCCTAGGTCAGGGTGAGCAGTTCTTC; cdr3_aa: CASSLVLGQGEQFF
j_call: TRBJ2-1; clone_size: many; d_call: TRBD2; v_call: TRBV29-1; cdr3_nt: TGCAGCGTAGCTAGCGGAGCCTACAATGAGCAGTTCTTC; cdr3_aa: CSVASGAYNEQFF
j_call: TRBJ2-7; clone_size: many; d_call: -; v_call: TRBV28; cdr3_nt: TGTGCCAGCGGCCCCGGAGTTCGGTACGAGCAGTACTTC; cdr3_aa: CASGPGVRYEQYF
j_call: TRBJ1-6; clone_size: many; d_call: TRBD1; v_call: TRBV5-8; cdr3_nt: TGTGCCAGCAGCTTGTGGGACAGGAATTCACCCCTCCACTTT; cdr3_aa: CASSLWDRNSPLHF
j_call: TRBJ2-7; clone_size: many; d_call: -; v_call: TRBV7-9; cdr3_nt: TGTGCCAGCAGCGCCCCGGGACCGACCTACGAGCAGTACTTC; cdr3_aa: CASSAPGPTYEQYF
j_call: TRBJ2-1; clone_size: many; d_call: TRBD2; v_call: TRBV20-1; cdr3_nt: TGCAGTGCTAGAGTCGAAACTAGCGGAACCTACAATGAGCAGTTCTTC; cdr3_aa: CSARVETSGTYNEQFF